Shown below are 32 T cell receptor beta chains from a single sample sequenced in a study of T-cell memory formation after mild COVID-19. TCRdb independently ran MiXCR on the 5' RACE reads; one entry per CDR3 protein. The sample holds about 560,000 distinct CDR3 sequences, less than 25% seen once. The sequencing input was PBMCs or a T cell subset sorted from them (not recorded which). Every receptor here comes from an adult woman who had mild COVID-19 (a few samples of this study predate the infection). Cell type and time point are not known.

The V call is TRBV9, the J call TRBJ2-5; 8 bases align to TRBD1. Trimming removed 0 bases from V and 3 bases from J; junction bases left unmatched: 10. Germline values: CDR1 SGDLS, CDR2 YYNGEE. There are 17 residues in the CDR3. This CDR3 reads CASSVAPGTGAKETQYF. The CDR3 nucleotides read TGTGCCAGCAGCGTAGCTCCCGGGACAGGAGCTAAAGAGACCCAGTACTTC.

This clonotype has a count of ten or more. The V and J genes are TRBV6-5 and TRBJ2-2; tentatively, D is TRBD2 (6 bases). The germline V gene has CDR1 MNHEY and CDR2 SVGAGI. V dropped 8 bases and J dropped 1 base, with 8 bases sitting between them. The CDR3 is 13 amino acids. The CDR3 reads CASGGLNTGELFF. The CDR3 DNA reads TGTGCCAGCGGGGGGTTGAACACCGGGGAGCTGTTTTTT.

The chain joins TRBV11-2 to TRBJ1-1, with D perhaps matching TRBD1 (5 bases). The CDR3 runs to 13 residues. CDR1 and CDR2 from the germline V gene are SGHAT and FQNNGV. Trimming removed 7 bases at V and 3 bases at J, with 12 bases between. The CDR3 protein is CASNNPRDTEAFF. The CDR3 DNA follows: TGTGCCAGCAACAACCCCAGGGACACTGAAGCTTTCTTT.

This clonotype was seen a few times. V is TRBV15 and J is TRBJ2-1; a weak D match, TRBD1 (5 bases). Between the trimmed V and J ends, which lost 2 bases and 4 bases, there was a span of 9 bases. Germline loops: CDR1 LNHNV, CDR2 YYDKDF (reference sequence). The CDR3 runs 14 residues. The CDR3 protein is CATSRQGGYNEQFF. The CDR3 coding sequence is TGTGCCACCAGCAGACAGGGTGGTTACAATGAGCAGTTCTTC.

The chain carries TRBV7-2 and TRBJ2-3; 9 nucleotides line up with TRBD2. This CDR3 comprises 21 residues. CDR1 and CDR2 (germline): SGHTA, FQGNSA. After removal of 2 bases from V and 1 base from J, the junction contained 19 bases not matched to a gene. CDR3 region: CASSLFPLAGTTRGGTDTQYF. The CDR3 nucleotides read TGTGCCAGCAGCTTATTCCCTCTAGCGGGAACGACCAGAGGTGGCACAGATACGCAGTATTTT.

J is TRBJ2-7 and V is TRBV11-3; perhaps TRBD2 as D (6 bases). This CDR3 has 16 residues. Germline CDR1 reads SGHNT; CDR2 reads YENEEA. V was shortened by 1 base and J by 6 bases, with 19 bases between the two germline ends. The CDR3, as DNA: TGTGCCAGCAGCTTAGTCGGGACTCAAGCTGTTAGCGAGCAGTACTTC. This encodes CASSLVGTQAVSEQYF.

This clonotype was recorded at least ten times. The chain joins TRBV15 to TRBJ1-4, with D unresolved. Trimming pared 3 bases from V and 5 bases from J, leaving 19 bases between. The CDR3 covers 17 residues. Germline lookup yields CDR1 LNHNV and CDR2 YYDKDF (reference sequence). The CDR3 bases are TGTGCCACCAGCAGTGCCCTCACCCCCGAACTAAATGAAAAACTGTTTTTT. Encoded protein: CATSSALTPELNEKLFF.

This chain links TRBV7-3 with TRBJ2-3, with D possibly matching TRBD2 (7 bases). Between the trimmed V and J ends, which lost 2 bases and 2 bases, there was a span of 14 bases. Germline V gene data show CDR1 as SGHTA and CDR2 as FQGTGA. The CDR3 length is 16 residues. CDR3 residues: CASSLWGGLSTDTQYF. CDR3 coding DNA: TGTGCCAGCAGCTTATGGGGGGGGCTATCCACAGATACGCAGTATTTT.

The V call is TRBV7-8, the J call TRBJ2-5; the match to TRBD1 covers 9 bases. Germline V gives CDR1 SGHVS, CDR2 FQNEAQ. The trim removed 1 base at V and 5 bases at J, leaving 5 bases unmatched. The CDR3 runs to 15 residues. The CDR3 spells CASSLVGTGYETQYF. The CDR3 region has the DNA TGTGCCAGCAGCTTAGTGGGGACAGGGTACGAGACCCAGTACTTC.

This clonotype was observed a few times. This rearrangement joins TRBV4-3 to TRBJ2-7; the match to TRBD2 covers 13 bases. Per the germline V gene, CDR1 is LGHNA and CDR2 is YSLEER. The CDR3 length is 19 residues. V trimming: 2 bases; J trimming: 3 bases; junction bases outside the gene matches: 13. The CDR3 bases are TGCGCCAGCAGCCAACGGGTCTTACTAGCGGGAGGGCTAGGCTACGAGCAGTACTTC. As protein: CASSQRVLLAGGLGYEQYF.

In this sample, this clonotype turned up a few times. The gene calls are TRBV5-4 and TRBJ2-6; a weak D match, TRBD2 (6 bases). Trimming took 4 bases from V and 4 from J, leaving 12 bases between them. Germline CDR1 SGHNT, CDR2 YYREEE (reference sequence). The CDR3 loop spans 15 amino acids. The CDR3, as DNA: TGTGCCAGCAGCCTCCGGAGGGCCGGGGCCAACGTCCTGACTTTC. This encodes CASSLRRAGANVLTF.

This clonotype was seen a few times. The V call is TRBV5-1, the J call TRBJ2-5; 8 bases match TRBD2. Germline assignment: CDR1 SGHRS and CDR2 YFSETQ. V lost 4 bases to trimming and J lost 5 bases; unmatched junction nucleotides: 7. The length of the CDR3 is 14 residues. CDR3 loop: CASSTSPGGETQYF. DNA of the CDR3: TGCGCCAGCAGCACCTCACCGGGGGGGGAGACCCAGTACTTC.

The chain links TRBV5-4 to TRBJ2-7, with D perhaps TRBD1 (7 bases). CDR1 and CDR2 from the germline V gene are SGHNT and YYREEE (reference sequence). Trimming removed 4 bases at V and 0 bases at J, with 14 bases between. The CDR3 has 15 amino acids. The CDR3 DNA reads TGTGCCAGCAGCCCGGAGGGACAGTACTCCTACGAGCAGTACTTC. The encoded protein is CASSPEGQYSYEQYF.

The table lists this clonotype with a few counts. The genes are TRBV7-9 and TRBJ2-7; D is tentatively TRBD1 or TRBD2 (5 bases each). The germline gives CDR1 SEHNR, CDR2 FQNEAQ (reference sequence). V gave up 5 bases and J gave up 3 bases, with 20 bases separating them. CDR3 length: 16 residues. CDR3 nucleotide sequence: TGTGCCAGCAGCCGCGGCCCCGGGGCGGCGGTCTACGAGCAGTACTTC. Encoded protein: CASSRGPGAAVYEQYF.

This clonotype was picked up a small number of times. The CDR3 DNA sequence: TGTGCCAGCAGCATCCCCCGGGACCTCACCCTCTACGAGCAGTACTTC. Translating it yields CASSIPRDLTLYEQYF. The chain couples TRBV21-1 to TRBJ2-7; TRBD1, the table's D call, lacks a check against the DNA. TRBV21-1 is designated a pseudogene. The CDR3 contains 16 residues.

V usage is TRBV24-1 and J usage is TRBJ2-3; unclear D gene. The CDR3 spans 12 residues. V lost 5 bases and J lost 2, with 4 bases in between. In germline, CDR1 is KGHDR, CDR2 SFDVKD. CDR3 in amino acids: CATSADTDTQYF. As DNA, the CDR3 is TGTGCCACCAGTGCGGACACAGATACGCAGTATTTT.

The chain employs TRBV18 and TRBJ1-1, with 7 bases aligning to TRBD1. Germline trimming cut 2 bases from V and 1 base from J; bases unmatched to any gene: 7. The CDR3 extends over 16 amino acids. Germline CDR1 reads KGHSH; CDR2 reads LQKENI. CDR3 nucleotides: TGTGCCAGCTCACCAGACCGACAGGGAGGGAACACTGAAGCTTTCTTT. Translating it yields CASSPDRQGGNTEAFF.

This clonotype appeared a few times. This rearrangement joins TRBV12-3 or TRBV12-4 to TRBJ1-2; D is unresolved. The CDR3 sequence is 14 residues long. The V end was cut by 5 bases, the J end by 2 bases, with 12 bases between. CDR3 protein: CASSAGPTNYGYTF. The CDR3 nucleotides are TGTGCCAGCAGTGCCGGGCCCACAAACTATGGCTACACCTTC.

This clonotype occurred a few times. The chain couples TRBV29-1 to TRBJ1-2; TRBD1 matches at 10 bases. The germline V gene has CDR1 SQVTM and CDR2 ANQGSEA. The CDR3 totals 15 residues. J lost 7 bases, V lost 3 bases, and 11 bases had no gene match. The DNA of the CDR3 is TGCAGCGTTGATACCGAAGACAGGGGGCTAGGTGGCTACACCTTC. Amino acids: CSVDTEDRGLGGYTF.

This clonotype was counted a single time. The chain couples TRBV20-1 to TRBJ1-6, with D perhaps matching TRBD1 (6 bases). CDR1 and CDR2 (germline): DFQATT, SNEGSKA (reference sequence). The CDR3 loop spans 12 amino acids. V lost 8 bases and J lost 9, with 14 bases in between. The CDR3 here is CSTRGGGSPLHF. CDR3 in DNA: TGCAGTACCAGAGGGGGGGGTTCACCCCTCCACTTT.

The rearrangement joins TRBV20-1 to TRBJ2-7; 8 bases align to TRBD2. Germline CDR1 and CDR2: DFQATT and SNEGSKA (reference sequence). The V and J ends lost 5 bases and 2 bases, in that order; junction bases with no gene match: 8. This CDR3 has 14 residues. CDR3 sequence reads: CSARHSGTPYEQYF. The CDR3, as DNA: TGCAGTGCTCGCCATAGCGGGACTCCCTACGAGCAGTACTTC.

There are a few counts of this clonotype. The gene calls are TRBV12-3 or TRBV12-4 and TRBJ1-1, with 12 nucleotides matching TRBD1. V gave up 3 bases and J gave up 8 bases; unmatched junction bases: 4. CDR3 length: 14 residues. CDR3 bases: TGTGCCAGCAGTTTGGGACAGGGGGCCGAGGAAGCTTTCTTT. Amino acid sequence: CASSLGQGAEEAFF.

The V and J genes are TRBV5-1 and TRBJ2-3; D uncertain. V lost 4 bases and J lost 1, with 10 bases in between. From germline, CDR1 is SGHRS and CDR2 YFSETQ. The CDR3 is 14 amino acids. This CDR3 reads CASSRTTGTDTQYF. CDR3 in DNA: TGCGCCAGCAGCCGTACAACGGGCACAGATACGCAGTATTTT.

This chain connects TRBV5-1 to TRBJ2-7, with 13 nucleotides matching TRBD2. The trim removed 0 bases at V and 7 bases at J, leaving 7 bases unmatched. This CDR3 has 16 residues. The germline V gene has CDR1 SGHRS and CDR2 YFSETQ. The CDR3 nucleotides read TGCGCCAGCAGCTTGGAGCCGGGACTAGCGGGATGGGAGCAGTACTTC. Protein sequence: CASSLEPGLAGWEQYF.

This chain links TRBV7-2 with TRBJ2-3; D perhaps matches TRBD2 (5 bases). This CDR3 comprises 15 residues. Trimming stripped 2 bases from V and 4 bases from J, with 13 bases between. Germline CDR1 SGHTA, CDR2 FQGNSA. This CDR3 is CASSLFSDNPDTQYF. The CDR3 nucleotides are TGTGCCAGCAGCTTATTTAGCGACAACCCAGATACGCAGTATTTT.

This clonotype was counted between two and nine times. The chain couples TRBV3-1 to TRBJ2-3, with TRBD2 identical over 9 bases. The CDR3 is 17 residues long. Germline CDR1 LGHDT, CDR2 YNNKEL (reference sequence). Losses at the gene ends were 0 bases for V and 6 bases for J; bases not matched to a gene: 10. The CDR3 protein is CASSQDVATSGSDTQYF. Here the CDR3 DNA reads TGTGCCAGCAGCCAAGATGTAGCGACTAGCGGTTCGGATACGCAGTATTTT.

The gene calls are TRBV12-3 or TRBV12-4 and TRBJ2-1; D not resolved. V dropped 6 bases and J dropped 6 bases, with 15 bases sitting between them. This CDR3 has 14 residues. CDR3 loop: CASSLSLRANEQFF. The DNA for the CDR3 is TGTGCCAGCAGCCTATCCCTTCGGGCCAATGAGCAGTTCTTC.

The chain joins TRBV7-9 to TRBJ1-4; 7 bases line up with TRBD1. J gave up 7 bases and V 1 base, and 0 bases lay outside the gene matches. Per the germline V gene, CDR1 is SEHNR and CDR2 is FQNEAQ (reference sequence). The CDR3 is made up of 13 amino acids. DNA of the CDR3: TGTGCCAGCAGCTTAGGGACAGGTGAAAAACTGTTTTTT. Protein: CASSLGTGEKLFF.

The genes are TRBV12-3 or TRBV12-4 and TRBJ1-4, with no clear D. The V end lost 6 bases, the J end lost 5 bases, and 13 bases lay between the germline ends. CDR3 size: 14 residues. CDR3 residues: CASRPEQRNEKLFF. In nucleotides, the CDR3 is TGTGCCAGCAGACCGGAACAACGGAATGAAAAACTGTTTTTT.

Ten or more counts support this clonotype. CDR3 region: CASSSSEYNEQFF. The CDR3 DNA reads TGTGCCAGCAGTAGTTCCGAATACAATGAGCAGTTCTTC. This chain joins TRBV2 and TRBJ2-1; the D is unclear. This CDR3 has 13 residues. The V gene lost 5 bases and the J gene lost 4 bases, with 9 bases spanning the gap. Germline V lookup: CDR1 SNHLY, CDR2 FYNNEI. Variable domain in full (rest from reference TRBV2 and TRBJ2-1): EPEVTQTPSHQVTQMGQEVILRCVPISNHLYFYWYRQILGQKVEFLVSFYNNEISEKSEIFDDQFSVERPDGSNFTLKIRSTKLEDSAMYFCASSSSEYNEQFFGPGTRLTVL.

In this sample, this clonotype turned up a few times. The chain uses TRBV3-1 and TRBJ2-7; 7 positions match TRBD1. V shed 1 base and J 2 bases; nucleotides not matched to a gene: 5. CDR1 is LGHDT, CDR2 YNNKEL, per germline (reference sequence). This CDR3 has 15 amino acids. CDR3 in amino acids: CASSQATGKTYEQYF. The CDR3 nucleotides read TGTGCCAGCAGCCAAGCGACAGGGAAGACCTACGAGCAGTACTTC.

This clonotype was seen more than once but under ten times. The gene calls are TRBV12-3 or TRBV12-4 and TRBJ1-2, with 7 bases aligning to TRBD1. This CDR3 region has 13 residues. The V gene end was trimmed by 7 bases and the J gene end by 5 bases; junction bases not matched to a gene: 7. The DNA for the CDR3 is TGTGCCAGCACCCGACAGGGTCGGTATGGCTACACCTTC. Amino acids: CASTRQGRYGYTF.